Described below is a single TCR beta chain sequence and its context. Use of 60 Vbeta and 13 Jbeta primers characterized the PCR. Sequencing was performed with immunoSEQ multiplex PCR; in TCRdb, only in-frame clones are kept and a portion is missing. The repertoire holds 150,000 to 200,000 clones, 84% seen once, with nearly 6.5% in the top ten. The sample belongs to a study of cytomegalovirus exposure and HLA in healthy donors. J lost 4 bases, V lost 4 bases, and 7 bases had no gene match. Germline CDR1 and CDR2: SGHRS and YFSETQ. The CDR3 has 14 residues. The chain joins TRBV5-1 to TRBJ1-2, with 7 nucleotides matching TRBD1. The sequenced sample consisted of PBMCs. This receptor was obtained from a man over 45 in good health and CMV-seropositive. The CDR3 region is CASSEPGQTYGYTF. CDR3 sequence (DNA): TGCGCCAGCAGCGAACCGGGACAGACCTATGGCTACACCTTC. The whole variable domain, filled in from reference TRBV5-1 and TRBJ1-2, reads KAGVTQTPRYLIKTRGQQVTLSCSPISGHRSVSWYQQTPGQGLQFLFEYFSETQRNKGNFPGRFSGRQFSNSRSEMNVSTLELGDSALYLCASSEPGQTYGYTFGSGTRLTVV.